This T cell receptor (beta chain) was retrieved from a study of cytomegalovirus exposure and HLA in healthy donors. On this clone itself: Its antigen is unknown.

Vbeta (60) and Jbeta (13) primers were used in the PCR. Assay used: immunoSEQ multiplex PCR; TCRdb lists only in-frame clones, some missing. The repertoire table contains approximately 110,000 clones. The CDR3 contains 15 residues. V shed 5 bases and J 3 bases; nucleotides not matched to a gene: 6. In germline, CDR1 is SGDLS, CDR2 YYNGEE. Study-level results: V- and J-gene trimming in TCR beta was tied to a missense DCLRE1C variant by an analysis performed later.

Specimen: PBMCs. The chain joins TRBV9 to TRBJ1-5, with 9 bases fitting TRBD1. The source of this sequence is a man in his late teens or twenties in good health and CMV-seronegative. CDR3: CASSADRGFNQPQHF. CDR3 DNA sequence: TGTGCCAGCAGTGCGGACAGGGGTTTCAATCAGCCCCAGCATTTT.